This TCR beta chain was retrieved from a study of T-cell reconstitution after alpha-beta-depleted transplantation in children. The TCRbeta library incorporated unique molecular identifiers. TCRdb reanalysed the PCR reads using MiXCR and keeps one entry per CDR3 protein. The sample includes about 160,000 distinct CDR3 sequences, 11% of them seen just once. With 3 bases removed from V and 3 bases from J, the gap between germline ends came to 9 bases. The CDR3 loop spans 13 amino acids. Per germline, CDR1 SGHRS and CDR2 YFSETQ. This clonotype was recorded at least ten times. The antigen is undetermined. Study-level results: Some patients' high day-60 TCRbeta diversity was traced to surviving recipient T cells and thymic progenitors.

This chain links TRBV5-1 with TRBJ1-1; D remains unclear. The sequencing here drew on PBMCs, taken before TCRalphabeta/CD19-depleted stem cell transplant. This receptor was obtained from a boy between 2 and 10 years old with acute myeloid leukemia, due to receive a stem cell transplant. The CDR3 coding sequence is TGCGCCAGCAGCTATAATCTCGACACTGAAGCTTTCTTT. Its protein product is CASSYNLDTEAFF.